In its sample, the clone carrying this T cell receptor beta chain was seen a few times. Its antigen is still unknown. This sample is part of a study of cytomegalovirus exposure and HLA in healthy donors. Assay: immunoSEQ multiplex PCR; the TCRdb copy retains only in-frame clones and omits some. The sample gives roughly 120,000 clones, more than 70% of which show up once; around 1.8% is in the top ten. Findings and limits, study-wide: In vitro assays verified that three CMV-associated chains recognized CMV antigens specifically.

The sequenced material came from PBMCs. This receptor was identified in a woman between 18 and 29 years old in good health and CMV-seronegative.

CDR3 region: CASSLHIYEQYF. The CDR3 DNA reads as TGTGCCAGCAGTTTACACATCTACGAGCAGTACTTC. The chain couples TRBV28 to TRBJ2-7, with no clear D. Trimming stripped 2 bases from V and 3 bases from J, with 5 bases between. In germline, CDR1 is MDHEN, CDR2 SYDVKM. The CDR3 sequence is 12 residues long.